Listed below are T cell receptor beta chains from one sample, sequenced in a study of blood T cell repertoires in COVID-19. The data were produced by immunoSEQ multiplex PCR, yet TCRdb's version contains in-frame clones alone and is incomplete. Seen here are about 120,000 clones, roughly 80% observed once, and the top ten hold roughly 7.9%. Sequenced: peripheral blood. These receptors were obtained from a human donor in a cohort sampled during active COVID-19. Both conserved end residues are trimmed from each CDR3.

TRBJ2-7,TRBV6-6,ASSYLQGYEQY
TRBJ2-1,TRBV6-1,ASSEVAGGTFINEQF
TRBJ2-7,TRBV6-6,ASSSRDYLYEQY
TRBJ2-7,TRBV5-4,ASRPPLAGGEY
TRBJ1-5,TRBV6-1,ASSEHQGQGANQPQH
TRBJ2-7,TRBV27,ASSLSGLAETYEQY
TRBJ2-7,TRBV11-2,ASSPSAGGGEQY
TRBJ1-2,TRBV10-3,AISPGEAPYGYT
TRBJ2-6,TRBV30,ACLWRDSLSVLT
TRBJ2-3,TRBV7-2,ASSLGDTTDTQY
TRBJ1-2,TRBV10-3,AISGAGSSNYGYT
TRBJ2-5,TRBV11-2,ASSPEEETQY
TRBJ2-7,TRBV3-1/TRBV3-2,ASSQVGGRGYEQY
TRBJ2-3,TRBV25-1,ASTGPDRVRLTDTQY
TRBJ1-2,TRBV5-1,ASSFGRNNYGYT
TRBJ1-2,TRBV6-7,ASSPRGGHGYT
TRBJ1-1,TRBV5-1,ASSFDRGTYTEAF
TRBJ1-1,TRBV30,AFTRTTGPEAF
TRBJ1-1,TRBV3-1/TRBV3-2,ASSQDRDEAF
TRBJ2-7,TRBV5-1,ASSLSGGEKTYEQY
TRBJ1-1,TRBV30,AWSHAGDTEAF
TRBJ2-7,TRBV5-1,ASSPFEVGAGEQY
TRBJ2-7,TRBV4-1,ASSQEGTSAYEQY
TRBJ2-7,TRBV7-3,ASSSDGSSYEQY
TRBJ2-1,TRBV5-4,ASRLEQGAGNEQF
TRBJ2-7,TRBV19,ASSITGSYEQY
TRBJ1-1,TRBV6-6,ASHEGAGLAF
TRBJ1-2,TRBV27,ATALGQHYGYT
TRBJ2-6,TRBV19,ASSPQGVGANVLT
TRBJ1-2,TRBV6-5,ASRQDGAAHGYT
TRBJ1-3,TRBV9,ASSVANSGNTIY
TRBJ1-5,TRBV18,ASSRLVDQPQH
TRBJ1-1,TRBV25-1,ASSETGGNYMNTEAF
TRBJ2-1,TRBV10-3,AISDEGDYNEQF
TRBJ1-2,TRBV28,ASSLYPTGGANYGYT
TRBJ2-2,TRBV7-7,ASSLGATGELF
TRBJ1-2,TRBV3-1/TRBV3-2,ASSPGQGASYYGYT
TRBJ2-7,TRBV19,ASSIGGGAYEQY
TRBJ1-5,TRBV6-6,ASTHSWGQGQPQH
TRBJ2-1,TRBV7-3,ASSLTSGSGEQF
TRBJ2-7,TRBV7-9,ASSLGTDTYEQY
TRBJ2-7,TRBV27,ASSAGSYEQY
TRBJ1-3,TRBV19,ASSWAGGAGNTIY